Listed below are T cell receptor beta chains from one sample, sequenced in a study of T cell responses to AZD1222 COVID-19 vaccine. Data came from immunoSEQ multiplex PCR; TCRdb stores just in-frame clones and leaves some out. The sample includes under 150,000 clones, around 89% of them seen just once. The sample in question was peripheral blood, obtained on day 0 of MenACWY control vaccination. All receptors come from an adult in good health. Each CDR3 is given with its conserved first and last residue. The order of the fields is CDR3 length, clone size, V gene, CDR3 protein. Part of the rows lack a size; the others show once, few, many or a class for expanded clones.

CDR3 length: 14
clone size: -
V gene: TRBV10-1
CDR3 protein: CASGSGTPGEKLFF

CDR3 length: 14
clone size: -
V gene: TRBV11-3
CDR3 protein: CASSPRPGTGELFF

CDR3 length: 14
clone size: many
V gene: TRBV6-4
CDR3 protein: CASSDGGEGDTQYF

CDR3 length: 15
clone size: few
V gene: TRBV7-3
CDR3 protein: CASSRGSGYTGELFF

CDR3 length: 16
clone size: -
V gene: TRBV6-4
CDR3 protein: CASSDSYGVGYNEQFF

CDR3 length: 13
clone size: -
V gene: TRBV19
CDR3 protein: CASIRENTGELFF

CDR3 length: 15
clone size: -
V gene: TRBV6-1
CDR3 protein: CASSETLPRTDTQYF

CDR3 length: 13
clone size: few
V gene: TRBV6-2/TRBV6-3
CDR3 protein: CASSFAGANVLTF

CDR3 length: 15
clone size: -
V gene: TRBV7-2
CDR3 protein: CASSLVGRMDQPQHF

CDR3 length: 16
clone size: -
V gene: TRBV9
CDR3 protein: CASSRVYGTVYNEQFF

CDR3 length: 14
clone size: -
V gene: TRBV5-5
CDR3 protein: CASSLAQGMDTIYF

CDR3 length: 15
clone size: -
V gene: TRBV27
CDR3 protein: CASSPPAGTGYEQYF